The 18 T cell receptor beta chains below were found in one sample sequenced in a study of OX40 agonist ivuxolimab in advanced cancers. Library generation was performed with the immunoSEQ multiplex PCR assay. TCRdb provides this immuneACCESS table in a form limited to in-frame rearrangements. Some clones are lacking; in checked studies, under half of them reflect an unresolved V gene, and why the rest are absent is not known. The sample data list roughly 80,000 clones, and roughly nine tenths of these were observed just once. The ten largest account for less than 3% of the sample. This specimen consisted of CD4+ or CD8+ T cells sorted from blood, obtained in a trial of the OX40 agonist ivuxolimab. The source of these receptors is an adult with an advanced solid tumor such as melanoma, head and neck, liver or kidney cancer.

This chain uses TRBV10-3 with TRBJ1-2, with TRBD1 as a possible D gene (5 bases). This CDR3 is built from 14 residues. Germline CDR1 is ENHRY and CDR2 is SYGVKD. Trimming removed 2 bases from V and 2 bases from J, with 9 bases in between. As DNA, the CDR3 is TGTGCCATCAGTGAGCCAGGGACCAACTATGGCTACACCTTC. The encoded protein is CAISEPGTNYGYTF.

This clone has only one observation. The V and J genes are TRBV27 and TRBJ2-7; perhaps D is TRBD1 or TRBD2 (5 bases each). The V end was cut by 5 bases, the J end by 2 bases, with 13 bases between. The CDR3 sequence is 14 residues long. Germline V CDR1 and CDR2: MNHEY, SMNVEV (reference sequence). The DNA of the CDR3 is TGTGCCAGCAGTGACCGGGACCTTACCTACGAGCAGTACTTC. As protein: CASSDRDLTYEQYF.

V usage is TRBV27 and J usage is TRBJ2-5, with no clear D. The better agreement between TRBJ2-7 and the DNA end casts doubt on the J call. The CDR3 totals 14 residues. The germline gives CDR1 MNHEY, CDR2 SMNVEV (reference sequence). CDR3 sequence: CASSLAAVPSEQYF. CDR3 coding DNA: TGTGCCAGCAGTTTAGCGGCGGTTCCCTCCGAGCAGTACTTC.

The chain carries TRBV5-1 and TRBJ2-2, with TRBD2 identical over 7 bases. The CDR3 contains 13 residues. Germline loops: CDR1 SGHRS, CDR2 YFSETQ. V lost 1 base and J lost 7; bases outside the gene matches: 1. Written as DNA, the CDR3 is TGCGCCAGCAGCTTGCGGGAGGTCGGGGAGCTGTTTTTT. Amino acids: CASSLREVGELFF.

The chain recombines TRBV2 with TRBJ1-5, with D possibly TRBD1 on 6 matching bases. CDR1 is SNHLY, CDR2 FYNNEI, per germline. This CDR3 region has 13 residues. Trimming took 8 bases from V and 4 from J, leaving 12 bases between them. The CDR3 region is CASGQPSNQPQHF. For the CDR3, the DNA is TGTGCCAGCGGACAGCCCAGTAATCAGCCCCAGCATTTT.

The chain joins TRBV2 to TRBJ2-1, with 14 bases that match TRBD2. The germline CDR1 and CDR2 sequences are SNHLY and FYNNEI. The CDR3 runs to 16 residues. The junction had 7 bases not matched to a gene; V was cut back by 5 bases and J by 7 bases. The CDR3 coding sequence is TGTGCCAGCAGTAAAAGTGGACTAGCGGGAGGAAATGAGCAGTTCTTC. Protein: CASSKSGLAGGNEQFF.

The chain carries TRBV7-8 and TRBJ1-2, with a possible D match to TRBD1 (5 bases). Deletions cut 3 bases from V and 1 base from J, with 6 bases between. The CDR3 is 13 residues long. Germline CDR1 is SGHVS and CDR2 is FQNEAQ. This CDR3 reads CASSFDSNYGYTF. In nucleotides, the CDR3 is TGTGCCAGCAGCTTCGACAGTAACTATGGCTACACCTTC.

The gene calls are TRBV4-1 and TRBJ1-2, with 7 bases lining up with TRBD1. The V gene end was trimmed by 1 base and the J gene end by 4 bases; junction bases not matched to a gene: 3. Germline CDR1 MGHRA, CDR2 YSYEKL. The CDR3 is 14 amino acids. This CDR3 reads CASSQGGQLYGYTF. For the CDR3, the DNA is TGCGCCAGCAGCCAAGGGGGACAGCTCTATGGCTACACCTTC.

This chain links TRBV16 with TRBJ2-5; D gene uncertain. The germline V and J ends were trimmed by 0 bases and 5 bases, with 4 bases remaining between them. The CDR3 has 12 residues. Germline loops: CDR1 KGHSY, CDR2 FQNENV. The CDR3 nucleotides read TGTGCCAGCAGCCAATCTAGGGAGACCCAGTACTTC. Its protein is CASSQSRETQYF.

The V and J genes are TRBV6-5 and TRBJ1-5; D not resolved. This CDR3 contains 13 residues. The germline CDR1 and CDR2 sequences are MNHEY and SVGAGI. Trimming shortened V by 5 bases and J by 4 bases, and 9 bases separated the two germline ends. The CDR3: CASSPVINQPQHF. Here the CDR3 DNA reads TGTGCCAGCAGTCCAGTTATTAATCAGCCCCAGCATTTT.

The J gene is TRBJ2-5, the V gene TRBV2; 9 bases are a match to TRBD1. Germline lookup yields CDR1 SNHLY and CDR2 FYNNEI. J was trimmed by 11 bases and V by 6 bases; bases with no gene match: 13. The CDR3 runs to 14 residues. The CDR3 reads CASRQDRGPSSQYF. The CDR3 DNA reads as TGTGCCAGCAGGCAGGACAGGGGACCCTCTTCACAGTACTTC.

The chain couples TRBV29-1 to TRBJ2-6; 8 positions agree with TRBD1. CDR1 and CDR2 from the germline V gene are SQVTM and ANQGSEA. The CDR3 consists of 18 residues. Germline trimming cut 0 bases from V and 2 bases from J; bases unmatched to any gene: 9. The CDR3 region has the DNA TGCAGCGTTGAAGATACCCTACAGGGGGTGGCTGGGGCCAACGTCCTGACTTTC. Protein: CSVEDTLQGVAGANVLTF.

This chain links TRBV19 with TRBJ2-5, with unresolved D. Germline CDR1 and CDR2: LNHDA and SQIVND (reference sequence). The V gene lost 2 bases and the J gene lost 3 bases, with 13 bases spanning the gap. The CDR3 has 15 amino acids. The CDR3 protein is CASSIQIGSKETQYF. In nucleotides, the CDR3 is TGTGCCAGTAGTATACAAATCGGATCAAAAGAGACCCAGTACTTC.

This clone was recorded a few times. This chain links TRBV5-4 with TRBJ1-1; D may be TRBD1 (5 bases). Trimming took off 5 bases at V and 5 bases at J, with 16 bases between the two ends. The CDR3 spans 14 residues. Germline loops: CDR1 SGHNT, CDR2 YYREEE (reference sequence). CDR3 nucleotide sequence: TGTGCCAGCAGTAGGACGCAGGGTCGGACTGAAGCTTTCTTT. The encoded protein is CASSRTQGRTEAFF.

The J gene is TRBJ2-7, the V gene TRBV28; D not certain. Germline lookup yields CDR1 MDHEN and CDR2 SYDVKM. This CDR3 contains 15 residues. V shed 1 base and J shed 0 bases, with 10 bases lying between them. The CDR3 reads CASSLSRLYSYEQYF. CDR3 nucleotides: TGTGCCAGCAGTTTATCCAGGCTATACTCCTACGAGCAGTACTTC.

The rearrangement links TRBV28 to TRBJ1-1; tentatively, D is TRBD1 (5 bases). The V gene's germline CDR1 is MDHEN and CDR2 SYDVKM. V was pared by 4 bases and J by 7 bases, with 19 bases between. The CDR3 totals 15 residues. The CDR3 DNA reads TGTGCCAGCAGTTCCCCTCAGGGACCCGGGGGTGAAGCTTTCTTT. Its translation is CASSSPQGPGGEAFF.

Only one count was recorded for this clone. This rearrangement joins TRBV2 to TRBJ1-3, with D tentatively TRBD1 (5 bases). The CDR3 has 14 residues. V dropped 2 bases and J dropped 4 bases, with 9 bases sitting between them. CDR1 and CDR2 (germline): SNHLY, FYNNEI. The CDR3 DNA is TGTGCCAGCAGTGAACAGGGAGAAGGAAACACCATATATTTT. Amino acids: CASSEQGEGNTIYF.

The V gene is TRBV10-2, the J gene TRBJ2-3; D perhaps matches TRBD1 (6 bases). Per the germline V gene, CDR1 is WSHSY and CDR2 is SAAADI. This CDR3 spans 12 amino acids. V was trimmed by 6 bases and J by 11 bases, leaving 15 bases between them. The CDR3 loop reads CASRSDRHLQYF. Here the CDR3 DNA reads TGCGCCAGCAGGTCGGACAGACACTTGCAGTATTTT.